This passage covers 6 T cell receptor beta chains from one sample sequenced in a study of shared clonotypes between healthy human individuals. Using immunoSEQ multiplex PCR, the repertoire was profiled, and TCRdb retains in-frame clones only, with some absent. The sample carries hundreds of thousands of clones, approximately 79% recorded once. The specimen sequenced was memory CD4+ T cells sorted from blood. Regarding subset: CD45RA-negative fraction. Receptors originate from a woman in her 30s in good health.

The chain uses TRBV5-4 and TRBJ2-3; the match to TRBD1 covers 10 bases. J lost 1 base, V lost 4 bases, and 6 bases had no gene match. Germline V gene data show CDR1 as SGHNT and CDR2 as YYREEE (reference sequence). This CDR3 spans 16 amino acids. The CDR3 here is CASSRTGGSGTDTQYF. For the CDR3, the DNA is TGTGCCAGCAGCCGGACAGGGGGGAGTGGCACAGATACGCAGTATTTT.

This clone was observed at least ten times. The rearrangement uses TRBV6-1 and TRBJ2-3, with D maybe TRBD1 (6 bases). Germline CDR1 reads MNHNS; CDR2 reads SASEGT. Trimming took 6 bases from V and 0 from J, leaving 13 bases between them. This CDR3 is built from 15 residues. DNA for the CDR3: TGTGCCAGCAGGTTAGGACAGTCTAGCACAGATACGCAGTATTTT. Encoded protein: CASRLGQSSTDTQYF.

J is TRBJ1-2 and V is TRBV2, with D possibly matching TRBD1 (6 bases). Trimming pared 8 bases from V and 4 bases from J, leaving 26 bases between. The CDR3 is made up of 17 amino acids. Per germline, CDR1 SNHLY and CDR2 FYNNEI. In DNA form, the CDR3 reads TGTGCCAGCTCCCAAGACAGGACAGTCGCCCCCTTCTATGGCTACACCTTC. This encodes CASSQDRTVAPFYGYTF.

For this clone: The sample contains more than one DNA sequence encoding this CDR3. J is TRBJ2-7 and V is TRBV10-1; tentative D call: TRBD2 (6 bases). The V gene's germline CDR1 is WNHNN and CDR2 SYGVQD (reference sequence). The CDR3 runs to 15 residues. V lost 2 bases and J lost 0, with 11 bases in between. The CDR3 bases are TGCGCCAGCAGTGAGACTTCGGGACTCTCCTACGAGCAGTACTTC. It yields the protein CASSETSGLSYEQYF.

The chain uses TRBV18 and TRBJ2-2, with 7 bases identical to TRBD1. V lost 5 bases, J lost 3 bases, and 6 bases stayed unmatched. The V gene's germline CDR1 is KGHSH and CDR2 LQKENI. This CDR3 is built from 15 residues. In DNA, the CDR3 is TGTGCCAGCTCAAGGGGACAGACCTACACCGGGGAGCTGTTTTTT. Residues: CASSRGQTYTGELFF.

The rearrangement joins TRBV14 to TRBJ1-3; D might be TRBD1 (6 bases). Germline CDR1 and CDR2: SGHDN and FVKESK. The CDR3 covers 16 residues. V gave up 4 bases and J gave up 4 bases, with 17 bases separating them. The CDR3 DNA reads TGTGCCAGCAGCCGACAGGAGCTCTCTGGGGGAAACACCATATATTTT. Protein sequence: CASSRQELSGGNTIYF.